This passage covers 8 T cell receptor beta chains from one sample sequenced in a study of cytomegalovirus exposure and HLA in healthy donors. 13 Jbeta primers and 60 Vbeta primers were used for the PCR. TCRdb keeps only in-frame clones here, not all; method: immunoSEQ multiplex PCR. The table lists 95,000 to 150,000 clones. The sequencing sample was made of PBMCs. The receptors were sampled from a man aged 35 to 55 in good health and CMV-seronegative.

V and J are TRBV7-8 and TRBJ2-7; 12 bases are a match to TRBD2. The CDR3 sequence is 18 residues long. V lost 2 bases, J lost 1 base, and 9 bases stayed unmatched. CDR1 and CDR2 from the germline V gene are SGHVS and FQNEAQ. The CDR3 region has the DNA TGTGCCAGCAGCTTAAGACAGGAGACTAGCGGGAGATCCTACGAGCAGTACTTC. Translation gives CASSLRQETSGRSYEQYF. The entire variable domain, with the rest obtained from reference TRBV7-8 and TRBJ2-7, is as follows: GAGVSQSPRYKVAKRGQDVALRCDPISGHVSLFWYQQALGQGPEFLTYFQNEAQLDKSGLPSDRFFAERPEGSVSTLKIQRTQQEDSAVYLCASSLRQETSGRSYEQYFGPGTRLTVT.

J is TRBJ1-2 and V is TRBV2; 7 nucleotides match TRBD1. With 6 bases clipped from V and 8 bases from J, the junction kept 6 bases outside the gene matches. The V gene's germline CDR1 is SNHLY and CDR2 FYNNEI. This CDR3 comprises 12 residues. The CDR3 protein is CASRTGIVGYTF. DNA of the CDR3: TGTGCCAGCAGGACAGGGATCGTGGGCTACACCTTC.

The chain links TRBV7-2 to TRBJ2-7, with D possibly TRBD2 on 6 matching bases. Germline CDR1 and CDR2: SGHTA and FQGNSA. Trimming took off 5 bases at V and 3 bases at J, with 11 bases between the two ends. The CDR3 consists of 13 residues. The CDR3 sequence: CASSPTSIYEQYF. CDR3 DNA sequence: TGTGCCAGCAGCCCCACTAGCATCTACGAGCAGTACTTC. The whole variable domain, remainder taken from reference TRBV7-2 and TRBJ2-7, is GAGVSQSPSNKVTEKGKDVELRCDPISGHTALYWYRQSLGQGLEFLIYFQGNSAPDKSGLPSDRFSAERTGGSVSTLTIQRTQQEDSAVYLCASSPTSIYEQYFGPGTRLTVT.

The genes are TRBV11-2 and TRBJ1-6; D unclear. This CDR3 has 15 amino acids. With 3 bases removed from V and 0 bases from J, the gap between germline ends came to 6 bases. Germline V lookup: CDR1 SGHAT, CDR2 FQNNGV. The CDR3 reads CASSLGGSYNSPLHF. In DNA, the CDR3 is TGTGCCAGCAGCTTGGGAGGCTCCTATAATTCACCCCTCCACTTT.

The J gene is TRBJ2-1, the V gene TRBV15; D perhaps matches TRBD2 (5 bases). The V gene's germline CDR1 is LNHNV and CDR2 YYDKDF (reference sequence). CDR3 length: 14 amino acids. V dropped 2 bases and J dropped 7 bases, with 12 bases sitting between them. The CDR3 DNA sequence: TGTGCCACCAGCAGACCCCCCACGGGGAATGAGCAGTTCTTC. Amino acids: CATSRPPTGNEQFF.

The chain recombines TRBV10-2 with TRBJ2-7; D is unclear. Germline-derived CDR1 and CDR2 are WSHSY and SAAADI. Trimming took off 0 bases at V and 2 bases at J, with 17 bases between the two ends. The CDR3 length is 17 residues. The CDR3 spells CASSESPTLLYPYEQYF. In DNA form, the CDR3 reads TGCGCCAGCAGTGAGTCTCCGACTCTATTATATCCCTACGAGCAGTACTTC.

The DNA of the CDR3 is TGTGCCAGCAGCTTGGTTCCGGCGGGGCAAGAGACCCAGTACTTC. Translated: CASSLVPAGQETQYF. The genes are TRBV5-6 and TRBJ2-5; the D gene is possibly TRBD2 (6 bases). The CDR3 covers 15 residues. Deletions cut 0 bases from V and 2 bases from J, with 11 bases between. Looked up from germline, CDR1 is SGHDT and CDR2 is YYEEEE.

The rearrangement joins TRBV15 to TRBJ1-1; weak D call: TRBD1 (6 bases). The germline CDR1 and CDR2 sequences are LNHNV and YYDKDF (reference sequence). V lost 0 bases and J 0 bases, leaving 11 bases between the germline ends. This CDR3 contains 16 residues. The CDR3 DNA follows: TGTGCCACCAGCAGAGATACAGGGTTCATGAACACTGAAGCTTTCTTT. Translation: CATSRDTGFMNTEAFF.